This T cell receptor (beta chain) was identified in a study of cytomegalovirus exposure and HLA in healthy donors. Study as a whole: Roughly four fifths of 398 genotyped donors fell in the Caucasian-associated ancestry cluster. Study conclusions and caveats: In a later analysis, compared with equally common non-associated chains, HLA-associated beta chains were more expanded. A later analysis found common viral pathogens apparently linked to several of the most significant clusters.

Comment on this clone: Its antigen remains unidentified.

The PCR used 60 Vbeta and 13 Jbeta primers. Assay used: immunoSEQ multiplex PCR; TCRdb lists only in-frame clones, some missing. The table includes some 120,000 clones, 75% detected once. Germline V lookup: CDR1 SGHNT, CDR2 YYREEE (reference sequence). There are 17 residues in the CDR3. V lost 3 bases, J lost 1 base, and 10 bases stayed unmatched. The rearrangement uses TRBV5-4 and TRBJ1-3; the match to TRBD1 covers 7 bases. The sequenced sample was PBMCs. The receptor comes from a woman aged 40 to 50 in good health and CMV-seropositive. This CDR3 reads CASSSGDREASGNTIYF. CDR3 nucleotide sequence: TGTGCCAGCAGCTCGGGAGACAGGGAAGCTTCTGGAAACACCATATATTTT.